The 28 T cell receptor beta chains presented below share a single source sample, sequenced in a study of response to subunit inactivated influenza vaccine. TCRdb processed the RT-PCR reads anew with MiXCR; each CDR3 protein has one entry. This sample carries 800,000 or so distinct CDR3 sequences, about 20% of them seen once, and the ten largest clones take roughly 10%. The specimen comprised PBMCs from blood, sampled roughly 5 days after vaccination. The receptors shown here come from a man aged 50-59 years who received an inactivated influenza vaccine.

A few counts support this clonotype. Here the CDR3 DNA reads TGCAGTGCGACGGGTGGGGAGGGCCGATGGGAGACCCAGTACTTC. The encoded protein is CSATGGEGRWETQYF. The chain employs TRBV20-1 and TRBJ2-5, with 7 positions matching TRBD2. The CDR3 is 15 residues long. The ends lost 6 bases at V and 5 bases at J; junction bases unmatched: 15. Per the germline V gene, CDR1 is DFQATT and CDR2 is SNEGSKA (reference sequence).

This clonotype was recorded many times. The chain combines TRBV30 with TRBJ2-7, with 9 bases identical to TRBD2. Germline V CDR1 and CDR2: GTSNPN, SVGIG (reference sequence). This CDR3 contains 14 residues. J gave up 8 bases and V 8 bases, and 16 bases lay outside the gene matches. CDR3: CAVQAGTSYFKQYF. The CDR3 coding sequence is TGTGCCGTACAAGCCGGGACTAGCTATTTCAAGCAGTACTTC.

V is TRBV24-1 and J is TRBJ2-3; the match to TRBD2 covers 8 bases. Per the germline V gene, CDR1 is KGHDR and CDR2 is SFDVKD. Germline trimming cut 3 bases from V and 6 bases from J; bases unmatched to any gene: 7. The CDR3 spans 15 residues. As DNA, the CDR3 is TGTGCCACCAGTGATCCTTCTAGACTAGCGGATACGCAGTATTTT. As protein: CATSDPSRLADTQYF.

Here the CDR3 DNA reads TGTGCCAGCAGTTGGGGGGGAGGGGTTAAGAATGAGCAGTTCTTC. This translates into CASSWGGGVKNEQFF. The genes are TRBV12-3 or TRBV12-4 and TRBJ2-1, with 7 bases identical to TRBD2. Unmatched junction bases numbered 10, after V lost 4 bases and J lost 7 bases. This CDR3 comprises 15 residues.

This clonotype was seen a handful of times. This rearrangement joins TRBV6-2 or TRBV6-3 to TRBJ2-3, with 8 bases lining up with TRBD2. The germline CDR1 and CDR2 sequences are MNHEY and SVGEGT. The CDR3 runs to 16 residues. The junction had 15 bases not matched to a gene; V was cut back by 8 bases and J by 5 bases. The CDR3 reads CASRPSPAGAGDTQYF. For the CDR3, the DNA is TGTGCCAGCCGACCAAGCCCAGCGGGAGCTGGAGATACGCAGTATTTT.

The V gene is TRBV10-3, the J gene TRBJ1-5; 9 bases are shared with TRBD1. Germline assignment: CDR1 ENHRY and CDR2 SYGVKD. V lost 6 bases to trimming and J lost 3 bases; unmatched junction nucleotides: 3. This CDR3 has 14 residues. CDR3 in DNA: TGTGCCATCAGGGGGACAGGGAACAATCAGCCCCAGCATTTT. It is translated as CAIRGTGNNQPQHF.

The CDR3 DNA reads TGTGCCAGCAGTTTATCGGCGGGACTTGAAGCTTTCTTT. It codes for CASSLSAGLEAFF. The rearrangement uses TRBV27 and TRBJ1-1; a weak D match, TRBD1 (5 bases). The CDR3 consists of 13 residues. The germline gives CDR1 MNHEY, CDR2 SMNVEV (reference sequence). V was pared by 0 bases and J by 7 bases, with 9 bases between.

The V call is TRBV7-2, the J call TRBJ1-2; 11 bases align to TRBD1. Germline values: CDR1 SGHTA, CDR2 FQGNSA. The CDR3 extends over 15 amino acids. After removal of 4 bases from V and 8 bases from J, the junction contained 9 bases not matched to a gene. The CDR3 DNA follows: TGTGCCAGCAGCTCCGGGACAGGGGGATTTAAAGGCTACACCTTC. It is translated as CASSSGTGGFKGYTF. Full variable domain (remainder filled in from reference TRBV7-2 and TRBJ1-2): GAGVSQSPSNKVTEKGKDVELRCDPISGHTALYWYRQSLGQGLEFLIYFQGNSAPDKSGLPSDRFSAERTGGSVSTLTIQRTQQEDSAVYLCASSSGTGGFKGYTFGSGTRLTVV.

The chain uses TRBV9 and TRBJ1-6; possible D gene TRBD1, 5 bases. The CDR3 totals 12 residues. CDR1 SGDLS and CDR2 YYNGEE come from the germline V gene. V was clipped by 4 bases and J by 12 bases, with 11 bases between them. Written as DNA, the CDR3 is TGTGCCAGCAGCCCGGGGGACGGACCCCTCCACTTT. This encodes CASSPGDGPLHF.

The sample holds a few counts of this clonotype. The chain uses TRBV13 and TRBJ2-7, with D perhaps TRBD1 (5 bases). V lost 5 bases and J lost 5, with 22 bases in between. Germline loops: CDR1 PRHDT, CDR2 FYEKMQ (reference sequence). The CDR3 consists of 16 residues. This CDR3 is CASSPQYSGKGDEQYF. The CDR3, as DNA: TGTGCCAGCAGCCCTCAATACTCAGGGAAAGGTGACGAGCAGTACTTC.

This clonotype was observed at least ten times. The rearrangement links TRBV7-8 to TRBJ2-3; 8 nucleotides agree with TRBD2. The CDR3 runs to 16 residues. Germline V gives CDR1 SGHVS, CDR2 FQNEAQ. V gave up 2 bases and J gave up 4 bases; unmatched junction bases: 8. The CDR3 DNA sequence: TGTGCCAGCAGCTTAATGTCGGGAGGGCCTTCAGATACGCAGTATTTT. Protein product: CASSLMSGGPSDTQYF.

This clonotype turned up a few times. The chain joins TRBV4-2 to TRBJ2-6, with D maybe TRBD2 (7 bases). Germline V gene sequence: CDR1 LGHNA, CDR2 YNFKEQ. Trimming cost V 3 bases and J 4 bases, with 10 bases left between them. The CDR3 has 15 residues. In DNA form, the CDR3 reads TGTGCCAGCAGCCATAGGGGGGGCGGGGCCAACGTCCTGACTTTC. It specifies CASSHRGGGANVLTF.

This clonotype was counted many times. The rearrangement uses TRBV7-9 and TRBJ2-4; weak D call: TRBD1 (6 bases). This CDR3 is built from 15 residues. The V end was cut by 1 base, the J end by 11 bases, with 18 bases between. Germline lookup yields CDR1 SEHNR and CDR2 FQNEAQ (reference sequence). The CDR3: CASSLVYLTGPFQYF. The CDR3 bases are TGTGCCAGCAGCTTAGTTTATTTGACAGGCCCCTTTCAGTACTTC. Together with reference TRBV7-9 and TRBJ2-4, the CDR3 gives the full variable domain: DTGVSQNPRHKITKRGQNVTFRCDPISEHNRLYWYRQTLGQGPEFLTYFQNEAQLEKSRLLSDRFSAERPKGSFSTLEIQRTEQGDSAMYLCASSLVYLTGPFQYFGAGTRLSVL.

This clonotype appeared a few times. The chain uses TRBV7-9 and TRBJ1-2, with D hard to call. V gave up 3 bases and J gave up 5 bases, with 19 bases separating them. The CDR3 length is 16 residues. Germline V gives CDR1 SEHNR, CDR2 FQNEAQ (reference sequence). The CDR3 DNA is TGTGCCAGCAGCTTGTTGGCAGGCCGGCGTCCATATGGCTACACCTTC. It translates to CASSLLAGRRPYGYTF.

V and J are TRBV5-1 and TRBJ2-7; 8 bases line up with TRBD1. The germline gives CDR1 SGHRS, CDR2 YFSETQ. The CDR3 has 15 residues. With V trimmed by 4 bases and J by 2 bases, 8 bases remained unmatched. The CDR3 here is CASSQMGQAPYEQYF. The CDR3 DNA sequence: TGCGCCAGCAGCCAGATGGGACAGGCCCCCTACGAGCAGTACTTC. Using reference TRBV5-1 and TRBJ2-7 for the parts outside the CDR3, the full variable domain is KAGVTQTPRYLIKTRGQQVTLSCSPISGHRSVSWYQQTPGQGLQFLFEYFSETQRNKGNFPGRFSGRQFSNSRSEMNVSTLELGDSALYLCASSQMGQAPYEQYFGPGTRLTVT.

The gene calls are TRBV6-1 and TRBJ1-4; maybe TRBD1 (5 bases). From germline, CDR1 is MNHNS and CDR2 SASEGT. Trimming left V 6 bases short and J 4 bases short, with 12 bases between. CDR3 size: 14 residues. For the CDR3, the DNA is TGTGCCAGCAGGGACGAGGGGTTTAATGAAAAACTGTTTTTT. Protein product: CASRDEGFNEKLFF.

The chain employs TRBV7-9 and TRBJ2-7; 7 bases are shared with TRBD2. Trimming removed 3 bases from V and 4 bases from J; junction bases left unmatched: 6. CDR3 length: 14 residues. Germline V gene sequence: CDR1 SEHNR, CDR2 FQNEAQ (reference sequence). As DNA, the CDR3 is TGTGCCAGCAGCTTCAACATGGGGGGGTACGAGCAGTACTTC. This translates into CASSFNMGGYEQYF.

The chain is built from TRBV7-2 and TRBJ1-5; D gene uncertain. From germline, CDR1 is SGHTA and CDR2 FQGNSA. V lost 7 bases to trimming and J lost 1 base, with 14 bases between them. The CDR3 is made up of 15 amino acids. The CDR3 coding sequence is TGTGCCAGCACCGCGGTCGTAGGAAGCAATCAGCCCCAGCATTTT. Translated, it gives CASTAVVGSNQPQHF.

This chain uses TRBV7-3 with TRBJ2-2, with 8 positions matching TRBD2. Germline lookup yields CDR1 SGHTA and CDR2 FQGTGA. This CDR3 is 17 amino acids long. The ends lost 5 bases at V and 3 bases at J; junction bases unmatched: 11. CDR3 nucleotides: TGTGCCAGCAGCCTGTACGTCGGGAGGGCCTACACCGGGGAGCTGTTTTTT. Translated, it gives CASSLYVGRAYTGELFF.

Ten or more counts support this clonotype. The rearrangement uses TRBV9 and TRBJ1-6; possible D gene TRBD1, 5 bases. The CDR3 has 15 residues. From germline, CDR1 is SGDLS and CDR2 YYNGEE. Trimming removed 0 bases at V and 9 bases at J, with 13 bases between. Written as DNA, the CDR3 is TGTGCCAGCAGCGTAGGCGGGGGAGGAGGTTCACCCCTCCACTTT. Its translation is CASSVGGGGGSPLHF.

This clonotype appeared a few times. This sequence joins TRBV10-2 and TRBJ2-7; no reliable D call. V was shortened by 3 bases and J by 3 bases, with 6 bases between the two germline ends. Germline V gives CDR1 WSHSY, CDR2 SAAADI. The CDR3 runs 12 residues. CDR3: CASSERVYEQYF. Written as DNA, the CDR3 is TGCGCCAGCAGTGAAAGGGTCTACGAGCAGTACTTC.

This chain links TRBV5-1 with TRBJ2-7; D call uncertain. Deletions cut 2 bases from V and 0 bases from J, with 9 bases between. The CDR3 is 14 amino acids. Germline V gene lookup returns CDR1 SGHRS and CDR2 YFSETQ. CDR3 sequence: CASSFLVSSYEQYF. CDR3 DNA sequence: TGCGCCAGCAGCTTTTTGGTCAGCTCCTACGAGCAGTACTTC. Together with reference TRBV5-1 and TRBJ2-7, the CDR3 gives the full variable domain: KAGVTQTPRYLIKTRGQQVTLSCSPISGHRSVSWYQQTPGQGLQFLFEYFSETQRNKGNFPGRFSGRQFSNSRSEMNVSTLELGDSALYLCASSFLVSSYEQYFGPGTRLTVT.

This clonotype has just a few counts. The genes are TRBV20-1 and TRBJ2-7; no definite D call. This CDR3 region has 12 residues. From germline, CDR1 is DFQATT and CDR2 SNEGSKA (reference sequence). Between the trimmed V and J ends, which lost 5 bases and 3 bases, there was a span of 11 bases. CDR3 region: CSASALNYEQYF. In DNA form, the CDR3 reads TGCAGTGCTTCTGCCCTAAACTACGAGCAGTACTTC.

The rearrangement joins TRBV6-1 to TRBJ2-5; D not certain. This CDR3 contains 13 residues. Germline loops: CDR1 MNHNS, CDR2 SASEGT. Trimming took off 2 bases at V and 5 bases at J, with 9 bases between the two ends. This CDR3 is CASSENLRETQYF. The CDR3 DNA sequence: TGTGCCAGCAGTGAAAATCTTCGGGAGACCCAGTACTTC.

V gene TRBV7-6 combines with J gene TRBJ2-1, with TRBD2 matching over 12 bases. CDR3 length: 15 amino acids. V shed 8 bases, J shed 4 bases, and the junction held 6 bases outside the gene matches. Germline V gene data show CDR1 as SGHVS and CDR2 as FNYEAQ. The chain's CDR3 is CASGKTSGGYNEQFF. The CDR3, as DNA: TGTGCCAGCGGGAAAACTAGCGGGGGGTACAATGAGCAGTTCTTC.

This clonotype was picked up a small number of times. This chain uses TRBV6-2 or TRBV6-3 with TRBJ2-7; no clear D. Looked up from germline, CDR1 is MNHEY and CDR2 is SVGEGT. V was trimmed by 6 bases and J by 0 bases, leaving 18 bases between them. The CDR3 consists of 16 residues. The CDR3 sequence is CASSLVYIEISYEQYF. CDR3 DNA: TGTGCCAGCAGCCTTGTTTATATAGAGATCTCCTACGAGCAGTACTTC.

V gene TRBV7-2 combines with J gene TRBJ2-5; D perhaps matches TRBD2 (7 bases). Trimming shortened V by 0 bases and J by 5 bases, and 16 bases separated the two germline ends. The CDR3 covers 16 residues. Germline lookup yields CDR1 SGHTA and CDR2 FQGNSA. CDR3 DNA: TGTGCCAGCAGCTTAGCCCACTTGGGGGGGCAGGAGACCCAGTACTTC. It encodes CASSLAHLGGQETQYF.

The gene calls are TRBV7-8 and TRBJ2-4; 13 nucleotides agree with TRBD2. The CDR3 has 16 amino acids. V shed 5 bases and J 7 bases; nucleotides not matched to a gene: 8. The V gene's germline CDR1 is SGHVS and CDR2 FQNEAQ. As DNA, the CDR3 is TGTGCCAGCAGCCTACGACGGACTAGCGGGAGCAACATTCAGTACTTC. Translation: CASSLRRTSGSNIQYF.